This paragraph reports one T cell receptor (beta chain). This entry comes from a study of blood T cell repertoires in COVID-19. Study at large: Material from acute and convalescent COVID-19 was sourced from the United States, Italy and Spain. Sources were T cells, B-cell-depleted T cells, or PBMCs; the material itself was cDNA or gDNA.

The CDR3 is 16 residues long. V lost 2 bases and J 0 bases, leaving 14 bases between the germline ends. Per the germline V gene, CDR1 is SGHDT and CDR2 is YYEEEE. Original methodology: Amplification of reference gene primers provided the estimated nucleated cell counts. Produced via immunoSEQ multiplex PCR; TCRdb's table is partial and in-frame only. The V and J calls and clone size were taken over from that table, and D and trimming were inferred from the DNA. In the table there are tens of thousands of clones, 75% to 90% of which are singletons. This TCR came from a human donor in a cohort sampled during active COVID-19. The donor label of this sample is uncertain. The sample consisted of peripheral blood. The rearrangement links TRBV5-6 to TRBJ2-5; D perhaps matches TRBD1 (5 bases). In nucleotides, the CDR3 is TGTGCCAGCAGCTTAATTTGGACACCGTACCAAGAGACCCAGTACTTC. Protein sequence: CASSLIWTPYQETQYF.